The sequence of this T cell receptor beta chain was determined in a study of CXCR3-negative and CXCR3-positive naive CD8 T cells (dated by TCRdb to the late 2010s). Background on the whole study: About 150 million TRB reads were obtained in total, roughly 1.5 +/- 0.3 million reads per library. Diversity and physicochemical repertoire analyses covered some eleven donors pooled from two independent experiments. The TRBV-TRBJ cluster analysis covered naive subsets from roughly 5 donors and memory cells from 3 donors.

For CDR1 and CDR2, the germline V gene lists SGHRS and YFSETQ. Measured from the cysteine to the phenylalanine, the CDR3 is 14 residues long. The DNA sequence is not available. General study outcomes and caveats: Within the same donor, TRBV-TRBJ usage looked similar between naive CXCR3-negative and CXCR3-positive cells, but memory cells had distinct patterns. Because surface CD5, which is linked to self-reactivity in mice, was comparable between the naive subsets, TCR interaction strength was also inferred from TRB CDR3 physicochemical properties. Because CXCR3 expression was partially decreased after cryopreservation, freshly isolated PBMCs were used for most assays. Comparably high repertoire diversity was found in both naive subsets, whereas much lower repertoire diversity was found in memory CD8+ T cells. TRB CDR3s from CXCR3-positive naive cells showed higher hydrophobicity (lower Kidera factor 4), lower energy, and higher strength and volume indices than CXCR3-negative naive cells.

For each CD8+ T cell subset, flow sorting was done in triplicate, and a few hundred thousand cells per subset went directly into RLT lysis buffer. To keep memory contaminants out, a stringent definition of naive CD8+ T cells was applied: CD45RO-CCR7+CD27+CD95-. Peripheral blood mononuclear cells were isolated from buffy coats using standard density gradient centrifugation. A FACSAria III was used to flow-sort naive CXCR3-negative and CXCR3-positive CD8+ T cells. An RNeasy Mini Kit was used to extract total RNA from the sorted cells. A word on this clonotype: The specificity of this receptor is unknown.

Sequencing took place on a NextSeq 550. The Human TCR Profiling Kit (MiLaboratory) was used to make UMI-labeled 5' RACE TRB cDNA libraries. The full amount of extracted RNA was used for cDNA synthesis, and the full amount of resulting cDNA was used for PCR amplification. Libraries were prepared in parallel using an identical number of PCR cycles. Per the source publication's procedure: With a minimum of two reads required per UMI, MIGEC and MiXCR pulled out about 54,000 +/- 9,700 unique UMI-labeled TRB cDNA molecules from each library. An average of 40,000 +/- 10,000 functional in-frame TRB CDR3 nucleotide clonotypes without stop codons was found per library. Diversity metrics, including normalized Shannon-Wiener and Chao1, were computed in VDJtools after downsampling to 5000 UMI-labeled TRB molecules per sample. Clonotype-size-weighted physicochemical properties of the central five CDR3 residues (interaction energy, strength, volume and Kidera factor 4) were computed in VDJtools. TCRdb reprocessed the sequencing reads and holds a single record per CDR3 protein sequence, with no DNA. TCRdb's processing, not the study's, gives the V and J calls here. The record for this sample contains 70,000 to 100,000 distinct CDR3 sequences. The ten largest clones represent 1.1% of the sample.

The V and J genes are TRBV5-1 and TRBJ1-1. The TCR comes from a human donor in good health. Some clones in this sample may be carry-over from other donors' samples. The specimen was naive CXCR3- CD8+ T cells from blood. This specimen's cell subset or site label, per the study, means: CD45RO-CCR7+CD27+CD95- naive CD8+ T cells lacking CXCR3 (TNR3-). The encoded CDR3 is CASSFRCRNTEAFF.